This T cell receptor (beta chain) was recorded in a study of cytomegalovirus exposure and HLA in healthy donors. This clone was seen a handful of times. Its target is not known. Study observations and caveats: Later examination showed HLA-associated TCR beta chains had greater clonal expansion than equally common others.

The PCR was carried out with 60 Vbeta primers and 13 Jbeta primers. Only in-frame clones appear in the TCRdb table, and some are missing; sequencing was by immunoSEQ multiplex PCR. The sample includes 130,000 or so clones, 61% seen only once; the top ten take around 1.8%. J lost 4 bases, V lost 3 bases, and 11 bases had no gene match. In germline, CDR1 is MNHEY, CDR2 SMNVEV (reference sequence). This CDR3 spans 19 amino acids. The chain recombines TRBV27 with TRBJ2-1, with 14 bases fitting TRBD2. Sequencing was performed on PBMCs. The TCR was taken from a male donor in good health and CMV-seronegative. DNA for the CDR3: TGTGCCAGCAGTTTTAGGGGGACTAGCGGGGGTCCACCTTACAATGAGCAGTTCTTC. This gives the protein CASSFRGTSGGPPYNEQFF.